This T cell receptor (beta chain) comes out of a study of shared clonotypes between healthy human individuals. Study-wide findings and caveats: Sorted-subset sequencing was shown by rarefaction to be incomplete despite large depth. Researchers found naive subsets generally carried larger estimated richness than memory subsets.

The CDR3 runs 12 residues. The trim removed 5 bases at V and 15 bases at J, leaving 10 bases unmatched. Per germline, CDR1 SQVTM and CDR2 ANQGSEA. The authors ran the assay at deep level. The input for sorted-subset replicate PCRs was roughly 180 ng DNA, tens of thousands of T cell genomes. Sequencing used immunoSEQ multiplex PCR; TCRdb keeps in-frame clones, though not all of them. Altogether a few million clones are present, over 85% being singletons, with the ten largest covering over 0.12%. For this clone: Its antigen is not identified.

The chain recombines TRBV29-1 with TRBJ2-1; 10 positions match TRBD1. The TCR originated in a young man in good health. Sequenced: naive CD4+ T cells sorted from blood. Documented subset: CD45RA+ positively selected. CDR3 loop: CSVLTGGITSFF. The CDR3 nucleotides read TGCAGCGTTTTGACAGGGGGCATCACTTCGTTCTTC.